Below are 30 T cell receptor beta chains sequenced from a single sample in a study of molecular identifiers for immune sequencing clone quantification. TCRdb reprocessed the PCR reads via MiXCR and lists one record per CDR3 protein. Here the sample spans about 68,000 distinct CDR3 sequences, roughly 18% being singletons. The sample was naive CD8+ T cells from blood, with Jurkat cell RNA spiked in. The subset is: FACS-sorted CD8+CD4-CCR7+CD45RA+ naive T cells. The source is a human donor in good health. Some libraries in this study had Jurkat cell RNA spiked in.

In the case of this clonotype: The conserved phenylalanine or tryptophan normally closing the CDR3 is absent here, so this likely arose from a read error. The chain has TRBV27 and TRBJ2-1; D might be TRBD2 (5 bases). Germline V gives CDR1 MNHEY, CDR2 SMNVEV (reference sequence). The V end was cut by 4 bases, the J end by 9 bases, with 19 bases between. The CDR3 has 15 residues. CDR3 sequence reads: CASSSRSPMAGEQFL. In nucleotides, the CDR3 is TGTGCCAGCAGTTCAAGGAGCCCCATGGCGGGTGAGCAGTTCCTC.

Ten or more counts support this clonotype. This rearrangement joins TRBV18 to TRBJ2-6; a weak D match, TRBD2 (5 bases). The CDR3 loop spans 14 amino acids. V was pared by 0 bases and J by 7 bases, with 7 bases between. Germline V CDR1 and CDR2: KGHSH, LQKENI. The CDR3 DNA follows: TGTGCCAGCTCACCACCCAGCGGAGCCAACGTCCTGACTTTC. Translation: CASSPPSGANVLTF.

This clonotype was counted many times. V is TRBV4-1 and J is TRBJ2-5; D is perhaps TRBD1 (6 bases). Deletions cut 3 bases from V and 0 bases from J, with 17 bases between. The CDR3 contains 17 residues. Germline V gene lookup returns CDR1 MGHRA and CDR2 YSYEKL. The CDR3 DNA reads TGCGCCAGCAGCCAGGCCACCGGGACACCGTACCAAGAGACCCAGTACTTC. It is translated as CASSQATGTPYQETQYF.

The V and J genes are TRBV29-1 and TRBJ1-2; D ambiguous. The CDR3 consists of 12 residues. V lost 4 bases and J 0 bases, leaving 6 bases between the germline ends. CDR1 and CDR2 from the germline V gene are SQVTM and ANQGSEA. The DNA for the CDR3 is TGCAGCGTTGTGGCAGCTAACTATGGCTACACCTTC. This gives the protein CSVVAANYGYTF.

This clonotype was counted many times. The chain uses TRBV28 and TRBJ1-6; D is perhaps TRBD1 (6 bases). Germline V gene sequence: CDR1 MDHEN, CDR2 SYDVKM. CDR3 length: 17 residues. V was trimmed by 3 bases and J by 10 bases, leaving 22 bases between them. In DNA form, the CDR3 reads TGTGCCAGCAGTTTCTTACTCTACAGGGAGCATGGATCACCCCTCCACTTT. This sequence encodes CASSFLLYREHGSPLHF.

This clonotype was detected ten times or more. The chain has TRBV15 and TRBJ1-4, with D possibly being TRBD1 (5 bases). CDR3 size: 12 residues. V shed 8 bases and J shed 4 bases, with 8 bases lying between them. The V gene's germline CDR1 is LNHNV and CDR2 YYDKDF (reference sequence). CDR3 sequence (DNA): TGTGCCACCGGGGCAGTTAATGAAAAACTGTTTTTT. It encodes CATGAVNEKLFF.

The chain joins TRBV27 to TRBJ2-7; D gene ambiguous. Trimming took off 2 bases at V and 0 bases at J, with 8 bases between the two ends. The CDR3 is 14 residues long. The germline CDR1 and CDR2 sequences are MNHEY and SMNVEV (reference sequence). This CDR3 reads CASSLSLLSYEQYF. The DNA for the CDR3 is TGTGCCAGCAGTTTAAGCCTGCTCTCCTACGAGCAGTACTTC.

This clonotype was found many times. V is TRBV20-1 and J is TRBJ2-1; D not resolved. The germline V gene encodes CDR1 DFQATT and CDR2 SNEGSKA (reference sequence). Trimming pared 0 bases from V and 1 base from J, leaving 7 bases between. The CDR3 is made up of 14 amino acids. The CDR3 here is CSARDPLSYNEQFF. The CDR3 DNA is TGCAGTGCTAGAGATCCACTATCCTACAATGAGCAGTTCTTC.

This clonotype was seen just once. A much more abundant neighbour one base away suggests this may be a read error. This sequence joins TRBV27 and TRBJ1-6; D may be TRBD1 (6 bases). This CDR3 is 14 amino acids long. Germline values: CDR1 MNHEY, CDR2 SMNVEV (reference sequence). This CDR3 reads CASRLSGGRLPLHF. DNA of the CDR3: TGTGCCAGCAGGTTATCCGGGGGCCGGTTACCCCTCCACTTT.

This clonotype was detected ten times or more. The CDR3 nucleotides read TGTGCCAGCACCCTACAGGGAGAGGCAGATACGCAGTATTTT. Its protein is CASTLQGEADTQYF. V gene TRBV11-1 combines with J gene TRBJ2-3; TRBD1 is a possible D gene (6 bases). The V end lost 7 bases, the J end lost 4 bases, and 15 bases lay between the germline ends. Looked up from germline, CDR1 is SGHAT and CDR2 is FQDESV (reference sequence). The CDR3 has 14 amino acids.

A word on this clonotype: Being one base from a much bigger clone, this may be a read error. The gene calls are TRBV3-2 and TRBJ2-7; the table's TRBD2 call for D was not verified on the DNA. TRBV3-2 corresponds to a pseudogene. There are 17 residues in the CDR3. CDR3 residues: CASSRDFEAGPRYEQYF. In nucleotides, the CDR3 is TGTGCCAGCAGCCGAGATTTTGAGGCAGGGCCTCGCTACGAGCAGTACTTC.

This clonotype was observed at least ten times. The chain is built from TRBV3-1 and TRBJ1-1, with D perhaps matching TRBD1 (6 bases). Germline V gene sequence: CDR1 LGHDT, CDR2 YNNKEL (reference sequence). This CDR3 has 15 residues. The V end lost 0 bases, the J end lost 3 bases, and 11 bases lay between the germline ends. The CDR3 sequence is CASSQDGGLHTEAFF. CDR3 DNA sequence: TGTGCCAGCAGCCAAGATGGGGGGCTCCACACTGAAGCTTTCTTT. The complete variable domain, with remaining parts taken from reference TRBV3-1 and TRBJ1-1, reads DTAVSQTPKYLVTQMGNDKSIKCEQNLGHDTMYWYKQDSKKFLKIMFSYNNKELIINETVPNRFSPKSPDKAHLNLHINSLELGDSAVYFCASSQDGGLHTEAFFGQGTRLTVV.

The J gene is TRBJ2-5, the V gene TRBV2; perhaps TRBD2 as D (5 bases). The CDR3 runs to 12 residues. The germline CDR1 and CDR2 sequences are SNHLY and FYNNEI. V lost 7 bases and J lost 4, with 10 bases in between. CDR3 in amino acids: CASTWRVETQYF. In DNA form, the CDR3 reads TGTGCCAGCACATGGCGGGTAGAGACCCAGTACTTC.

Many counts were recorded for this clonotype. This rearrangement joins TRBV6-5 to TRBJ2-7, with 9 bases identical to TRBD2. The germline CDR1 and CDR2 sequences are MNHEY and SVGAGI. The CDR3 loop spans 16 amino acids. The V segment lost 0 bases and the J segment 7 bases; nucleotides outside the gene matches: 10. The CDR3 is CASSYSGAGGSSEQYF. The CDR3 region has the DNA TGTGCCAGCAGTTACTCCGGGGCGGGAGGGTCGAGTGAGCAGTACTTC.

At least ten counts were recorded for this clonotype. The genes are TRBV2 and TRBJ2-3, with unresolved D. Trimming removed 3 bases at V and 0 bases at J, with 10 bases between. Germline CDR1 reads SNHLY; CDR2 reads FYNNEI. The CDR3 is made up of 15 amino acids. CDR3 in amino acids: CASSDGSSSTDTQYF. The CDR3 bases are TGTGCCAGCAGTGATGGGTCAAGTAGCACAGATACGCAGTATTTT.

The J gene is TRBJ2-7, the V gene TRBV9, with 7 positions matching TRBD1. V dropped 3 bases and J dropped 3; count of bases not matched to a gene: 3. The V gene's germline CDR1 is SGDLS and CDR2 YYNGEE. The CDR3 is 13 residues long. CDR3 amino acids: CASSAGTDYEQYF. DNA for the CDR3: TGTGCCAGCAGCGCGGGGACAGACTACGAGCAGTACTTC.

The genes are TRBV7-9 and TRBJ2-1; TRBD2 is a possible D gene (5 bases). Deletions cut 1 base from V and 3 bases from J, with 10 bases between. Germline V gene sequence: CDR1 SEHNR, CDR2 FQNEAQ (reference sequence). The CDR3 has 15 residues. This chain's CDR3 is CASSLGRGDYNEQFF. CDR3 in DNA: TGTGCCAGCAGCTTAGGACGGGGAGACTACAATGAGCAGTTCTTC.

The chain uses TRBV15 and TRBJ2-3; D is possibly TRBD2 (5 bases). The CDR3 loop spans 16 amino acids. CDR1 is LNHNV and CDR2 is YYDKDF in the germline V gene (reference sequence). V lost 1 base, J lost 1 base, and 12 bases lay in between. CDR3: CATSRGRASRTDTQYF. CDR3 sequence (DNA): TGTGCCACCAGCAGAGGAAGGGCTAGCCGCACAGATACGCAGTATTTT.

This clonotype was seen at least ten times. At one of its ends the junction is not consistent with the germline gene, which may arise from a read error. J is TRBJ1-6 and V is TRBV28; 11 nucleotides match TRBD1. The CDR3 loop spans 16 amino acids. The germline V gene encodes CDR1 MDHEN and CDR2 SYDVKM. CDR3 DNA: TGTGCCAGCAATGGCCGGACAGGGGGCTATCATTCACCCCTCCACTTT. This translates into CASNGRTGGYHSPLHF. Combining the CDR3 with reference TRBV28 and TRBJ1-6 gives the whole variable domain DVKVTQSSRYLVKRTGEKVFLECVQDMDHENMFWYRQDPGLGLRLIYFSYDVKMKEKGDIPEGYSVSREKKERFSLILESASTNQTSMYLCASNGRTGGYHSPLHFGNGTRLTVT.

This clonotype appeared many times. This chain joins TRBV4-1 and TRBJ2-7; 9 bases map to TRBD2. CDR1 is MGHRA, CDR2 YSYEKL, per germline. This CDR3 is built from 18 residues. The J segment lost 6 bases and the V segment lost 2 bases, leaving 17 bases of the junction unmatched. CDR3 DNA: TGCGCCAGCAGCCAAAACCATCGGGAGACTAGCGGAGCGGGCGAGCAGTACTTC. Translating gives CASSQNHRETSGAGEQYF.

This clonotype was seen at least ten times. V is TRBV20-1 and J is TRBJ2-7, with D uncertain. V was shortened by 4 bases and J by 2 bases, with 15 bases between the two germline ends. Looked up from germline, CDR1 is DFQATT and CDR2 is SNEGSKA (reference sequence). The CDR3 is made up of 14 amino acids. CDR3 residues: CSATTFGGPYEQYF. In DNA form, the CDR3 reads TGCAGTGCTACCACCTTTGGCGGACCCTACGAGCAGTACTTC.

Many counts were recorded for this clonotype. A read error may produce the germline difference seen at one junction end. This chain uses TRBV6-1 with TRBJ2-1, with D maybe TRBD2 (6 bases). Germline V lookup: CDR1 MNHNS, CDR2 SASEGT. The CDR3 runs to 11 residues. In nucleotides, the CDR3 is TGTGCCAGCAGTGGGGGCCCTTGGGAGGATTTC. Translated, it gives CASSGGPWEDF.

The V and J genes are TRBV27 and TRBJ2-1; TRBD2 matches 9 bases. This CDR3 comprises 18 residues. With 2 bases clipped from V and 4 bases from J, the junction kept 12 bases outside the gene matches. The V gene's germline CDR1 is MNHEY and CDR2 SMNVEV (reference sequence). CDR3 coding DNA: TGTGCCAGCAGTTTAGGGAGCGGGAGGCTCATCGCGTACAATGAGCAGTTCTTC. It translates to CASSLGSGRLIAYNEQFF.

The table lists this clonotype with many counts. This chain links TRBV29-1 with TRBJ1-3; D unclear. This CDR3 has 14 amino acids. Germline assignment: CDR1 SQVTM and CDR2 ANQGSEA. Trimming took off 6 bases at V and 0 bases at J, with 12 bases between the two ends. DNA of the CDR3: TGCAGCGTCCTCCCCATAAACTCTGGAAACACCATATATTTT. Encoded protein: CSVLPINSGNTIYF.

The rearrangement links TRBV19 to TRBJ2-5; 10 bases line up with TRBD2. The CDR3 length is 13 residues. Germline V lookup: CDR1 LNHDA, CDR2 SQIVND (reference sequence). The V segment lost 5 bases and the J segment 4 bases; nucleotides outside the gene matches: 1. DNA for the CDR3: TGTGCCAGTAGTCTAGCGGGAGCAGAGACCCAGTACTTC. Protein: CASSLAGAETQYF.

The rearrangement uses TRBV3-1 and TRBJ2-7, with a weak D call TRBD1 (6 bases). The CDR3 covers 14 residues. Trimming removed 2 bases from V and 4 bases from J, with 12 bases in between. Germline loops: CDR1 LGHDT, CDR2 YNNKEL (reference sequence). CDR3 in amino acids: CASSQYNRDYEQYF. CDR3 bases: TGTGCCAGCAGCCAATATAACAGGGATTACGAGCAGTACTTC.

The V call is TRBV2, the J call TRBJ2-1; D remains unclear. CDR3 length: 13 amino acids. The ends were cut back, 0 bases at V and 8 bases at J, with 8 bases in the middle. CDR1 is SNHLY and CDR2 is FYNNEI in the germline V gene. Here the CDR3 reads CASSEAPTDEQFF. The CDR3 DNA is TGTGCCAGCAGTGAAGCGCCCACGGATGAGCAGTTCTTC.

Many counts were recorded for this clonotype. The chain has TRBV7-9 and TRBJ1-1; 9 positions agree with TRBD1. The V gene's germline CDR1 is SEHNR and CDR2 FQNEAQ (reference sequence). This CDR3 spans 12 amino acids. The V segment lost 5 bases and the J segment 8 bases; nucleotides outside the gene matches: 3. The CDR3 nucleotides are TGTGCCAGCAGCACAGGGGGCTTCGAAGCTTTCTTT. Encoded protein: CASSTGGFEAFF. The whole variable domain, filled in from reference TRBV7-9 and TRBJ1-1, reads DTGVSQNPRHKITKRGQNVTFRCDPISEHNRLYWYRQTLGQGPEFLTYFQNEAQLEKSRLLSDRFSAERPKGSFSTLEIQRTEQGDSAMYLCASSTGGFEAFFGQGTRLTVV.

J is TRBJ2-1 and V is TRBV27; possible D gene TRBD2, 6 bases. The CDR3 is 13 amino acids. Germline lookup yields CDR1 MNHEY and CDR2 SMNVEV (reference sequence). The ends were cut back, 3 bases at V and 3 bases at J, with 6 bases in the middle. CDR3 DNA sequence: TGTGCCAGCAGTTTCGGGAGCTACAATGAGCAGTTCTTC. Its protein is CASSFGSYNEQFF.

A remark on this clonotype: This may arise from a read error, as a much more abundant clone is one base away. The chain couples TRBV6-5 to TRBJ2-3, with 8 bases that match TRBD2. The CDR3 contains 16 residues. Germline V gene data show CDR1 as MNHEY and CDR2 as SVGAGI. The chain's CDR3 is CASSYEGAGDTDTRYF. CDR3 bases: TGTGCCAGCAGTTACGAAGGAGCGGGGGACACAGATACGCGGTATTTT.